This note documents a single TCR beta chain sequence. A read error may explain this, as a much larger clone is one base away. The record originates from a study of regulatory T cells in long-lasting Graves disease. V shed 6 bases and J shed 1 base, with 12 bases lying between them. Germline V gene sequence: CDR1 MNHNS, CDR2 SASEGT. The CDR3 extends over 14 amino acids. Specified time point: newly diagnosed GD, antithyroid drugs for less than 3 months. Scientists built the TCR library using RNA that was extracted from PBMCs. Construction of the TCR beta libraries employed iRepertoire HTBI primers in conjunction with Arm-PCR of CDR3 regions. TCRdb re-derived calls from the multiplex PCR reads in MiXCR, one entry per CDR3 protein. The table shows 350,000 to 450,000 distinct CDR3 sequences, with 14% to 15% occurring only once. These data were likewise used in another study, on T cells in Graves' hyperthyroidism and ophthalmopathy.

This TCR was sampled from a woman aged 30 to 39 with Graves disease. Specimen: peripheral blood mononuclear cells (PBMCs), collected at new diagnosis, from a patient treated with antithyroid drugs. The V gene is TRBV6-1, the J gene TRBJ1-1, with D possibly matching TRBD1 (6 bases). For the CDR3, the DNA is TGTGCCAGCAGCCGGACAGAAACGAACACTGAAGCTTTCTTT. Residues: CASSRTETNTEAFF.